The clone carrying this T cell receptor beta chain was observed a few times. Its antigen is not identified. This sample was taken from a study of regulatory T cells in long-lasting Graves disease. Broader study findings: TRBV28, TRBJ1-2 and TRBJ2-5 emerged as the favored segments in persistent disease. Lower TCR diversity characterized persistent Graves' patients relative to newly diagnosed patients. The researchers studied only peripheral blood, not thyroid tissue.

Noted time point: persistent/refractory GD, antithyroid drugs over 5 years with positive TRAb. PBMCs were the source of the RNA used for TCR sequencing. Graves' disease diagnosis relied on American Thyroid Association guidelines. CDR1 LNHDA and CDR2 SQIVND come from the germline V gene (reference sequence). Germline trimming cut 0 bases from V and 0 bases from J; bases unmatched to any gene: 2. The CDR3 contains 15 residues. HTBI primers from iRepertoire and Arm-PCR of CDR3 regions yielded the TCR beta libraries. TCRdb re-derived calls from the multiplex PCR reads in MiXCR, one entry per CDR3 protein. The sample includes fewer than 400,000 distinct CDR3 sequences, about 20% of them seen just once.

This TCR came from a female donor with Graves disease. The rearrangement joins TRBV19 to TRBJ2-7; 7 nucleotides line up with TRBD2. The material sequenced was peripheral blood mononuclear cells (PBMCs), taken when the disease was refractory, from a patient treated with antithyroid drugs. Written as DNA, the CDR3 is TGTGCCAGTAGTATAGAAGGCGGGAGCTCCTACGAGCAGTACTTC. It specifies CASSIEGGSSYEQYF.